This T cell receptor (beta chain) was captured by sequencing in a study of beta chain features in type 1 diabetes. For the study at large: Across the samples, roughly 98,000,000 sorted cells were examined in total. Findings of the study overall: Among patients, naive, central memory and Treg TCRB repertoires appeared more similar than among healthy donors. Patients with Type 1 diabetes showed moderately but significantly shorter TCRB CDR3s in all four CD4+ subsets. Fewer junction insertions and more nucleotide deletions appeared in type 1 diabetes patients.

The table lists this clone with a few counts. Antigen: not known. The length of the CDR3 is 15 residues. The V gene's germline CDR1 is LNHDA and CDR2 SQIVND (reference sequence). V shed 6 bases and J 5 bases; nucleotides not matched to a gene: 7. Expressed TCRB transcripts were sequenced because the entire RNA isolate underwent reverse transcription. The assay was immunoSEQ multiplex PCR, and TCRdb's table has in-frame clones only and misses some. Here the sample spans around 250,000 clones, roughly 13% being singletons. This rearrangement joins TRBV19 to TRBJ2-2; 9 bases fit TRBD1. The sample taken for sequencing was naive CD4+ T cells from blood. The source of this sequence is a man between 25 and 39 years old with type 1 diabetes. CDR3 protein: CASRGGQGNTGELFF. CDR3 nucleotides: TGTGCCAGTAGGGGAGGACAGGGGAATACCGGGGAGCTGTTTTTT.